This TCR beta chain derives from a study of T cell repertoires in cytomegalovirus infection (dated by TCRdb to between 2018 and 2021). As for the study more broadly: Donor HLA type was relevant to the analysis, as public TCR beta signatures indicated carriage of CMV infection together with the matching HLA type.

What the study reported, not specific to this receptor: The ex vivo response was dominated by HLA-C-restricted CMV-specific TCR beta clonotypes, which also provided the single most frequent clonotype in two of eight donors. Cumulative frequency of public TCR beta family members discriminated carriers of CMV infection plus the relevant HLA type in this cohort and an independent approximately 340-donor cohort.

The sequencer was an Illumina HiSeq 1500. Using fastp at Q25 and MiXCR, TCRdb reprocessed the public reads and kept productive beta chains. Here each entry gathers all rows of one CDR3 protein and keeps the most common genes and DNA. Within this sample are 100,000 or so distinct CDR3 sequences, with roughly a quarter of them counted one time only. Roughly 43% of the sample is taken by the ten largest. CDR1 SGHTA and CDR2 FQGNSA are derived from the germline V gene. From the cysteine up to the phenylalanine, the CDR3 has a length of 17 residues. The sequence is cut down to CDR3 DNA, 51 bases in frame from base 1. Cut back by 1 base and 4 bases, the V and J ends lie 19 bases apart. In its sample, this clonotype was seen many times. What antigen it recognizes has not been identified. Base quality data are lacking; no much larger clone is found one base away.

The receptor comes from a human donor in good health (CMV status not recorded). Some clones in this sample may be carry-over from other donors' samples. The sequencing sample was made of CD8+ T cells from PBMCs. The chain joins TRBV7-2 to TRBJ2-5; the D gene is perhaps TRBD1, from 7 matching bases. The DNA reads as follows: TGTGCCAGCAGCTTAGGGCTTAGGCAGGGGGGAAGAGAGACCCAGTACTTC. It codes for CASSLGLRQGGRETQYF. Extended through the reference TRBV7-2 and TRBJ2-5 proteins, this CDR3 yields the full variable domain: GAGVSQSPSNKVTEKGKDVELRCDPISGHTALYWYRQSLGQGLEFLIYFQGNSAPDKSGLPSDRFSAERTGGSVSTLTIQRTQQEDSAVYLCASSLGLRQGGRETQYFGPGTRLLVL.